This TCR beta chain emerged from a study of T cell repertoires in cytomegalovirus infection. Whole-study context: TCR beta signatures that were public indicated CMV infection and matching HLA type. General study results and limits: HLA-C-restricted CMV clonotypes gave the most frequent clonotype in two of eight donors.

TCRdb re-called the reads with MiXCR, one entry per CDR3 protein. The top ten clones hold roughly 15% of a sample with hundreds of thousands of distinct CDR3 sequences, 33% of them seen once. V lost 5 bases and J lost 5, with 15 bases in between. The CDR3 length is 14 residues. Germline CDR1 reads SGHTA; CDR2 reads FQGNSA. This clonotype has a count of ten or more. What it binds is unknown. The sequence was collected from a human donor in good health (CMV status not recorded). Some clones in this sample may be carry-over from other donors' samples. J is TRBJ1-2 and V is TRBV7-2; D perhaps matches TRBD1 (5 bases). The sequencing used cultured PBMCs, collected from culture after CMV antigen stimulation. CDR3 coding DNA: TGTGCCAGCAGCCCCTCAGCAGGGATATATGGCTACACCTTC. Translating it yields CASSPSAGIYGYTF.